A single sample gave rise to the 31 T cell receptor beta chains below, sequenced in a study of blood T cell repertoires in COVID-19 (dated by TCRdb to the early 2020s). Library preparation used the immunoSEQ multiplex PCR assay. TCRdb retrieved this table from immuneACCESS and kept in-frame rearrangements only. Not all clones are present; in checked studies, unresolved V genes account for under half, and no reason is known for the remainder. For this sample there are 200,000 to 250,000 clones; around 87% appear just once. The leading ten clones occupy 3% of the sample. Specimen: peripheral blood. The receptors stem from a man between 60 and 75 years old with acute or convalescent COVID-19.

The J gene is TRBJ1-1, the V gene TRBV7-9, with a possible D match to TRBD1 (5 bases). This CDR3 region has 18 residues. The V gene lost 5 bases and the J gene lost 3 bases, with 25 bases spanning the gap. Germline V gene data show CDR1 as SEHNR and CDR2 as FQNEAQ (reference sequence). CDR3 coding DNA: TGTGCCAGCAGCCCCGTTCCCCGGGGGGGAGCGGAGGACACTGAAGCTTTCTTT. Amino acid sequence: CASSPVPRGGAEDTEAFF.

The J gene is TRBJ1-1, the V gene TRBV5-1; TRBD1 is a possible D gene (6 bases). Per germline, CDR1 SGHRS and CDR2 YFSETQ. Trimming shortened V by 0 bases and J by 5 bases, and 17 bases separated the two germline ends. This CDR3 contains 16 residues. As DNA, the CDR3 is TGCGCCAGCAGCTTGGGAGGGGCGCTTCAGGGGACTGAAGCTTTCTTT. Protein: CASSLGGALQGTEAFF.

The rearrangement uses TRBV19 and TRBJ2-3; 9 positions match TRBD2. CDR3 length: 15 amino acids. Losses at the gene ends were 5 bases for V and 5 bases for J; bases not matched to a gene: 8. CDR1 and CDR2 (germline): LNHDA, SQIVND (reference sequence). CDR3 loop: CASSGLAGDRDTQYF. The CDR3 nucleotides read TGTGCCAGTAGTGGTTTAGCGGGGGATCGAGATACGCAGTATTTT.

This clone was seen a single time. V is TRBV27 and J is TRBJ1-1; D is uncertain. V dropped 7 bases and J dropped 1 base, with 10 bases sitting between them. Germline V gene lookup returns CDR1 MNHEY and CDR2 SMNVEV (reference sequence). The CDR3 loop spans 13 amino acids. The chain's CDR3 is CASTQVGNTEAFF. CDR3 coding DNA: TGTGCCAGCACCCAGGTGGGGAACACTGAAGCTTTCTTT.

The V call is TRBV6-2 or TRBV6-3, the J call TRBJ2-1, with 13 bases aligning to TRBD2. Germline CDR1 and CDR2: MNHEY and SVGEGT. Trimming took 1 base from V and 6 from J; bases not matched to a gene: 6. The CDR3 loop spans 17 amino acids. The CDR3 is CASSYLTSGGAGNEQFF. As DNA, the CDR3 is TGTGCCAGCAGTTACTTAACTAGCGGGGGGGCCGGCAATGAGCAGTTCTTC.

The rearrangement joins TRBV5-1 to TRBJ1-1; tentatively, D is TRBD1 (5 bases). There are 15 residues in the CDR3. CDR1 is SGHRS and CDR2 is YFSETQ in the germline V gene. V was cut by 6 bases and J by 0 bases, with 15 bases left in between. CDR3 bases: TGCGCCAGCAACTGGGGGGTTAGAATGAACACTGAAGCTTTCTTT. As protein: CASNWGVRMNTEAFF.

The V gene is TRBV5-5, the J gene TRBJ2-7, with D possibly TRBD1 on 5 matching bases. The V gene's germline CDR1 is SGHKS and CDR2 YYEKEE (reference sequence). The CDR3 is made up of 15 amino acids. V lost 0 bases, J lost 2 bases, and 12 bases lay in between. The CDR3 nucleotides are TGTGCCAGCAGCTTGGGCCAGGGTCTTCCCTACGAGCAGTACTTC. It specifies CASSLGQGLPYEQYF.

The chain's CDR3 is CASSSRKTGGYSGNTIYF. The CDR3 coding sequence is TGTGCCAGCAGTTCTCGAAAAACAGGGGGTTACTCTGGAAACACCATATATTTT. The chain recombines TRBV27 with TRBJ1-3; 8 bases are shared with TRBD1. The germline V gene has CDR1 MNHEY and CDR2 SMNVEV (reference sequence). The CDR3 loop spans 18 amino acids. V lost 4 bases, J lost 0 bases, and 11 bases stayed unmatched.

This clone was found a few times. The V call is TRBV6-2 or TRBV6-3, the J call TRBJ1-5; D is perhaps TRBD1 (6 bases). Germline V gene lookup returns CDR1 MNHEY and CDR2 SVGEGT. V was trimmed by 5 bases and J by 9 bases, leaving 17 bases between them. This CDR3 has 14 residues. The CDR3 coding sequence is TGTGCCAGCAGTCCAACAGGGAAGGGATCGCCCCAGCATTTT. Residues: CASSPTGKGSPQHF.

The genes are TRBV19 and TRBJ1-5; D gene ambiguous. V dropped 7 bases and J dropped 10 bases, with 17 bases sitting between them. The CDR3 loop spans 13 amino acids. The germline CDR1 and CDR2 sequences are LNHDA and SQIVND (reference sequence). The DNA for the CDR3 is TGTGCCAGTACCTCTACTCCGCTGCTTCCCCAGCATTTT. Its protein product is CASTSTPLLPQHF.

This clone was observed once. The rearrangement joins TRBV15 to TRBJ2-5; weak D call: TRBD2 (7 bases). Trimming removed 3 bases at V and 4 bases at J, with 21 bases between. Germline-derived CDR1 and CDR2 are LNHNV and YYDKDF (reference sequence). CDR3 size: 17 residues. DNA for the CDR3: TGTGCCACCAGCAGCCCCTGGGGGGGGGCCGAGCCAGAGACCCAGTACTTC. Translating it yields CATSSPWGGAEPETQYF.

The rearrangement links TRBV12-3 or TRBV12-4 to TRBJ1-5; TRBD1 is a possible D gene (5 bases). CDR3 length: 13 residues. Trimming took off 2 bases at V and 6 bases at J, with 8 bases between the two ends. CDR3 region: CASSLLRVQPQHF. Here the CDR3 DNA reads TGTGCCAGCAGTTTACTCAGGGTTCAGCCCCAGCATTTT.

The V call is TRBV29-1, the J call TRBJ1-2; perhaps TRBD1 as D (6 bases). The ends were cut back, 6 bases at V and 2 bases at J, with 16 bases in the middle. The CDR3 loop spans 14 amino acids. The V gene's germline CDR1 is SQVTM and CDR2 ANQGSEA. CDR3 bases: TGCAGCGTCCCCCTGTCCAGGGGCAACTATGGCTACACCTTC. It translates to CSVPLSRGNYGYTF.

The rearrangement uses TRBV11-2 and TRBJ2-7, with 9 positions matching TRBD2. V was pared by 4 bases and J by 0 bases, with 4 bases of the junction left unmatched. CDR1 is SGHAT, CDR2 FQNNGV, per germline. The CDR3 extends over 15 amino acids. The CDR3 DNA is TGTGCCAGCAGCTGGGAGCGGGGGGTCTCCTACGAGCAGTACTTC. Translation gives CASSWERGVSYEQYF.

This chain joins TRBV24-1 and TRBJ2-3; TRBD1 matches at 9 bases. CDR3 size: 16 residues. The germline gives CDR1 KGHDR, CDR2 SFDVKD. V gave up 5 bases and J gave up 4 bases; unmatched junction bases: 9. CDR3 in DNA: TGTGCCACCAGTGGGCCGGGACAGGGTAACCCAGATACGCAGTATTTT. Translation: CATSGPGQGNPDTQYF.

The chain recombines TRBV27 with TRBJ2-3; 13 positions match TRBD2. CDR1 is MNHEY, CDR2 SMNVEV, per germline (reference sequence). V was pared by 6 bases and J by 2 bases, with 5 bases of the junction left unmatched. This CDR3 is 16 amino acids long. CDR3: CASSLGTSGATDTQYF. The CDR3 DNA reads TGTGCCAGCAGCCTCGGGACTAGCGGGGCCACAGATACGCAGTATTTT.

CDR3 sequence: CASSPLWQGNQPQHF. CDR3 in DNA: TGTGCCAGCAGCCCCCTTTGGCAGGGCAATCAGCCCCAGCATTTT. The chain couples TRBV28 to TRBJ1-5; no clear D. The V end lost 6 bases, the J end lost 2 bases, and 14 bases lay between the germline ends. The germline CDR1 and CDR2 sequences are MDHEN and SYDVKM. This CDR3 contains 15 residues.

This clone was seen many times. The CDR3 bases are TGTGCCAGCAGCCCAGGGACAGTTCGCTCCTACGAGCAGTACTTC. Protein sequence: CASSPGTVRSYEQYF. The V gene is TRBV7-2, the J gene TRBJ2-7, with 7 nucleotides matching TRBD1. Unmatched junction bases numbered 7, after V lost 5 bases and J lost 0 bases. Germline values: CDR1 SGHTA, CDR2 FQGNSA. The CDR3 totals 15 residues.

This clone has a handful of counts. The J gene is TRBJ1-2, the V gene TRBV5-1, with D perhaps TRBD1 (6 bases). The CDR3 totals 15 residues. From germline, CDR1 is SGHRS and CDR2 YFSETQ. Trimming pared 4 bases from V and 2 bases from J, leaving 15 bases between. CDR3 amino acids: CASSGSGGINYGYTF. The CDR3 DNA reads as TGCGCCAGCAGCGGGTCGGGGGGCATAAACTATGGCTACACCTTC.

The rearrangement joins TRBV19 to TRBJ1-6; D unclear. There are 15 residues in the CDR3. CDR1 is LNHDA, CDR2 SQIVND, per germline (reference sequence). V lost 5 bases and J lost 7, with 15 bases in between. CDR3 sequence: CASSSRQGQNSPLHF. The CDR3 DNA follows: TGTGCCAGTAGTTCGCGACAAGGTCAAAATTCACCCCTCCACTTT.

This rearrangement joins TRBV4-1 to TRBJ2-1; 8 bases are a match to TRBD2. Trimming took 3 bases from V and 6 from J; bases not matched to a gene: 10. Germline CDR1 MGHRA, CDR2 YSYEKL. The CDR3 covers 16 residues. Here the CDR3 reads CASSQNEWTSSNEQFF. CDR3 in DNA: TGCGCCAGCAGCCAGAACGAATGGACTAGCAGCAATGAGCAGTTCTTC.

This clone was counted at least ten times. The chain recombines TRBV27 with TRBJ1-2; D uncertain. Germline loops: CDR1 MNHEY, CDR2 SMNVEV (reference sequence). V gave up 5 bases and J gave up 2 bases, with 15 bases separating them. The CDR3 sequence is 15 residues long. The CDR3 reads CASSSPGKPNYGYTF. In DNA form, the CDR3 reads TGTGCCAGCAGTAGTCCGGGAAAGCCGAACTATGGCTACACCTTC.

This clone was observed a handful of times. The V call is TRBV5-4, the J call TRBJ2-7; a possible D gene is TRBD1 (6 bases). V dropped 1 base and J dropped 5 bases, with 22 bases sitting between them. The CDR3 spans 17 residues. CDR1 is SGHNT, CDR2 YYREEE, per germline (reference sequence). CDR3: CASSLWESTGGKDEQYF. CDR3 sequence (DNA): TGTGCCAGCAGCTTGTGGGAATCGACAGGTGGGAAGGACGAGCAGTACTTC.

The V call is TRBV14, the J call TRBJ2-1, with 10 bases identical to TRBD2. Germline V gene lookup returns CDR1 SGHDN and CDR2 FVKESK. Unmatched junction bases numbered 11, after V lost 2 bases and J lost 7 bases. The CDR3 is 17 amino acids. This CDR3 is CASSQQLSGGPMNEQFF. CDR3 nucleotide sequence: TGTGCCAGCAGCCAACAACTTAGCGGGGGGCCGATGAATGAGCAGTTCTTC. Complete variable domain (other parts from reference TRBV14 and TRBJ2-1): EAGVTQFPSHSVIEKGQTVTLRCDPISGHDNLYWYRRVMGKEIKFLLHFVKESKQDESGMPNNRFLAERTGGTYSTLKVQPAELEDSGVYFCASSQQLSGGPMNEQFFGPGTRLTVL.

The chain couples TRBV14 to TRBJ1-1; possibly TRBD1 for D (5 bases). The CDR3 covers 15 residues. CDR1 is SGHDN, CDR2 FVKESK, per germline. V gave up 4 bases and J gave up 0 bases, with 12 bases separating them. CDR3 amino acids: CASSPVGRMNTEAFF. CDR3 DNA sequence: TGTGCCAGCAGCCCAGTGGGGCGGATGAACACTGAAGCTTTCTTT.

This clone was recorded once. V and J are TRBV6-2 or TRBV6-3 and TRBJ1-4; D perhaps matches TRBD1 (6 bases). Per germline, CDR1 MNHEY and CDR2 SVGEGT. V was pared by 4 bases and J by 7 bases, with 13 bases between. The CDR3 is 14 amino acids. CDR3 region: CASSFGGLREKLFF. The CDR3 DNA follows: TGTGCCAGCAGTTTCGGGGGGCTGCGTGAAAAACTGTTTTTT.

This chain uses TRBV5-5 with TRBJ2-7, with TRBD1 identical over 8 bases. The germline gives CDR1 SGHKS, CDR2 YYEKEE (reference sequence). This CDR3 contains 15 residues. Germline trimming cut 5 bases from V and 2 bases from J; bases unmatched to any gene: 9. DNA of the CDR3: TGTGCCAGCAGTAATCAACAGGGGGTTCCCTACGAGCAGTACTTC. Translated, it gives CASSNQQGVPYEQYF.

J is TRBJ2-5 and V is TRBV3-1 (or the pseudogene TRBV3-2); a possible D gene is TRBD1 (5 bases). The CDR3 loop spans 14 amino acids. The V gene lost 4 bases and the J gene lost 2 bases, with 11 bases spanning the gap. The germline V gene encodes CDR1 LGHDT and CDR2 YNNKEL (reference sequence). In nucleotides, the CDR3 is TGTGCCAGCAGCCCCCTCCAGGGTCAAGAGACCCAGTACTTC. This translates into CASSPLQGQETQYF.

The chain links TRBV21-1 to TRBJ2-5; the table's D call of TRBD2 was not tested on the DNA. TRBV21-1 is a recognized pseudogene. The CDR3 runs to 18 residues. CDR3 region: CASSKEGDGGLAGETQYF. The CDR3 DNA reads TGTGCCAGCAGCAAAGAAGGGGACGGGGGACTAGCTGGCGAGACCCAGTACTTC.

The genes are TRBV9 and TRBJ1-4; the D gene is possibly TRBD1 (6 bases). From germline, CDR1 is SGDLS and CDR2 YYNGEE. The CDR3 has 15 residues. V was cut by 0 bases and J by 7 bases, with 13 bases left in between. The CDR3 DNA sequence: TGTGCCAGCAGCGTAGATACAGGGTACGCTGAAAAACTGTTTTTT. Its protein product is CASSVDTGYAEKLFF. Variable domain in full (rest from reference TRBV9 and TRBJ1-4): DSGVTQTPKHLITATGQRVTLRCSPRSGDLSVYWYQQSLDQGLQFLIQYYNGEERAKGNILERFSAQQFPDLHSELNLSSLELGDSALYFCASSVDTGYAEKLFFGSGTQLSVL.

The chain carries TRBV28 and TRBJ2-5; D is uncertain. Germline V gene lookup returns CDR1 MDHEN and CDR2 SYDVKM. V lost 7 bases and J 2 bases, leaving 8 bases between the germline ends. The CDR3 has 12 residues. CDR3: CASNVPQETQYF. CDR3 sequence (DNA): TGTGCCAGCAATGTTCCACAAGAGACCCAGTACTTC.